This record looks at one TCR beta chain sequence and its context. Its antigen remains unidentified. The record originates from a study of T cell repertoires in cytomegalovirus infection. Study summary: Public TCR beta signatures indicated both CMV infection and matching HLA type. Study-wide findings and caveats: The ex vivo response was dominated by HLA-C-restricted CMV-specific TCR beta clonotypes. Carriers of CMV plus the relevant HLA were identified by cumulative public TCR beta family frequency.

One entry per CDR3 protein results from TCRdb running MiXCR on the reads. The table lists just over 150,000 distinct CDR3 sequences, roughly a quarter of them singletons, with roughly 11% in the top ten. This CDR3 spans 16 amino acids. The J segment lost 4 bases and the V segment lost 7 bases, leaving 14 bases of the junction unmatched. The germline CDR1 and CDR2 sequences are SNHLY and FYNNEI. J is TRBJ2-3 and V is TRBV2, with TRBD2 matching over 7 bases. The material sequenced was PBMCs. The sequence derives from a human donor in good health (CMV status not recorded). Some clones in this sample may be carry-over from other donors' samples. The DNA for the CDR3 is TGTGCCAGCACAGCCTGGGGGGGTCCGACCTCAGATACGCAGTATTTT. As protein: CASTAWGGPTSDTQYF.